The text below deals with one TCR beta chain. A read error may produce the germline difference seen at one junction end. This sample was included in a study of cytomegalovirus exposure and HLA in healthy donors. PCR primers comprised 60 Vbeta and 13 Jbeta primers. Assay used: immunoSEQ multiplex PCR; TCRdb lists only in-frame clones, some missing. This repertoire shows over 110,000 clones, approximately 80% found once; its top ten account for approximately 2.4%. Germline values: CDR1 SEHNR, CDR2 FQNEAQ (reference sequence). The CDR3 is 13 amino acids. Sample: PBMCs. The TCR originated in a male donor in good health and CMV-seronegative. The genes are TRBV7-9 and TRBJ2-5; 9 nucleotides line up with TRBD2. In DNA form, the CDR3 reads TGTGCCAGCAGCATAGCGGGAGAAGAGACCCAGTACTTC. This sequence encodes CASSIAGEETQYF.